This entry lists 8 T cell receptor beta chains sequenced from one sample in a study of CD8 T cells in Susac syndrome. After extraction with the RNeasy kit, 0.5 to 1 ug of the RNA was reverse transcribed using random hexamers. TCRdb called the immunoSEQ multiplex PCR reads again in MiXCR, with one record for every CDR3 protein. The sample holds about 150,000 distinct CDR3 sequences; about 95% are singletons and the top ten take 0.15% to 0.2%. The specimen was CD4+ T cells from PBMCs. These receptors originate from a human donor with Susac syndrome.

The chain combines TRBV7-9 with TRBJ1-2, with D unclear. Germline CDR1 is SEHNR and CDR2 is FQNEAQ (reference sequence). This CDR3 is 13 amino acids long. Trimming cost V 5 bases and J 7 bases, with 14 bases left between them. The DNA of the CDR3 is TGTGCCAGCAGCCCCCAGACAACCGCTGGCTACACCTTC. Protein sequence: CASSPQTTAGYTF.

This clonotype was detected once. This sequence joins TRBV4-3 and TRBJ2-1; TRBD1 or TRBD2 may be the D gene (5 bases each). Trimming removed 4 bases from V and 8 bases from J, with 6 bases in between. The CDR3 length is 11 residues. CDR1 is LGHNA and CDR2 is YSLEER in the germline V gene. CDR3 protein: CASSRDHEQFF. The CDR3 nucleotides are TGCGCCAGCAGCCGGGACCATGAGCAGTTCTTC.

The chain couples TRBV6-5 to TRBJ2-7, with 7 positions matching TRBD2. Germline V gives CDR1 MNHEY, CDR2 SVGAGI. The CDR3 covers 14 residues. V was pared by 2 bases and J by 3 bases, with 4 bases of the junction left unmatched. DNA for the CDR3: TGTGCCAGCAGTTACACTAGCGAAATCTACGAGCAGTACTTC. Its translation: CASSYTSEIYEQYF.

The V and J genes are TRBV7-8 and TRBJ1-1; D is unclear. Germline V lookup: CDR1 SGHVS, CDR2 FQNEAQ. This CDR3 has 15 amino acids. The V end was cut by 0 bases, the J end by 5 bases, with 13 bases between. The CDR3 reads CASSLAPQGLTEAFF. DNA of the CDR3: TGTGCCAGCAGCTTAGCCCCCCAAGGGTTGACTGAAGCTTTCTTT. Full variable domain (remainder filled in from reference TRBV7-8 and TRBJ1-1): GAGVSQSPRYKVAKRGQDVALRCDPISGHVSLFWYQQALGQGPEFLTYFQNEAQLDKSGLPSDRFFAERPEGSVSTLKIQRTQQEDSAVYLCASSLAPQGLTEAFFGQGTRLTVV.

The chain recombines TRBV2 with TRBJ1-2, with D unclear. Looked up from germline, CDR1 is SNHLY and CDR2 is FYNNEI. The CDR3 runs to 10 residues. V was pared by 3 bases and J by 7 bases, with 3 bases between. In DNA, the CDR3 is TGTGCCAGCAGTGAGACTGGCTACACCTTC. Translating gives CASSETGYTF.

The V and J genes are TRBV29-1 and TRBJ2-7; maybe TRBD2 (5 bases). CDR3 size: 12 residues. The germline V gene encodes CDR1 SQVTM and CDR2 ANQGSEA. V was clipped by 7 bases and J by 2 bases, with 12 bases between them. CDR3 residues: CSGRDYPYEQYF. CDR3 DNA sequence: TGCAGCGGCCGCGACTATCCCTACGAGCAGTACTTC.

This clonotype was seen a single time. The chain recombines TRBV19 with TRBJ2-1; 10 bases align to TRBD2. J was trimmed by 4 bases and V by 5 bases; bases with no gene match: 2. The CDR3 length is 14 residues. Per germline, CDR1 LNHDA and CDR2 SQIVND (reference sequence). The CDR3 is CASSPLAGYNEQFF. CDR3 nucleotide sequence: TGTGCCAGTAGTCCACTAGCGGGGTACAATGAGCAGTTCTTC.

The rearrangement links TRBV18 to TRBJ1-2; D uncertain. The CDR3 totals 14 residues. Germline CDR1 KGHSH, CDR2 LQKENI. The V end lost 3 bases, the J end lost 4 bases, and 12 bases lay between the germline ends. Here the CDR3 reads CASSPPTVPYGYTF. CDR3 DNA sequence: TGTGCCAGCTCACCCCCCACAGTGCCCTATGGCTACACCTTC.